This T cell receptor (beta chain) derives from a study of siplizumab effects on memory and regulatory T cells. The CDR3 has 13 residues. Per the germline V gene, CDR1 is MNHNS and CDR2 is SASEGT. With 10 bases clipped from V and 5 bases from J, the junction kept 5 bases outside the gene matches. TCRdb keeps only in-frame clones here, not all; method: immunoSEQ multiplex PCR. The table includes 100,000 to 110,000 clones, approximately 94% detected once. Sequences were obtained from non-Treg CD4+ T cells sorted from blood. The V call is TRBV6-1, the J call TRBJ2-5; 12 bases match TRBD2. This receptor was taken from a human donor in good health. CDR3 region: CATRLAGEETQYF. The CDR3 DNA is TGTGCCACACGACTAGCGGGAGAGGAGACCCAGTACTTC.